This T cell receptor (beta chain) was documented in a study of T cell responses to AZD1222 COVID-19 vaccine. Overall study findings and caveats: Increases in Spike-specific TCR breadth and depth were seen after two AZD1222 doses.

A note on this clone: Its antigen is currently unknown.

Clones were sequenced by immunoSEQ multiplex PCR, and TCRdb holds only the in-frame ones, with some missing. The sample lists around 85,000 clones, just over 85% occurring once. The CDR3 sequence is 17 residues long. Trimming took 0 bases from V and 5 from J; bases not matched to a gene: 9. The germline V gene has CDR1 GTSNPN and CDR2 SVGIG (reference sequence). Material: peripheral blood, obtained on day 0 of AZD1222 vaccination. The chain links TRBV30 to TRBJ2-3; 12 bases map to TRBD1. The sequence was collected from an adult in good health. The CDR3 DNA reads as TGTGCCTGGAGTGTATTATTCGGGACAGGGGGCAGAGATACGCAGTATTTT. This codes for CAWSVLFGTGGRDTQYF.